The text below deals with one T cell receptor (beta chain). Its antigen is still unknown. Trimming stripped 5 bases from V and 3 bases from J, with 12 bases between. This CDR3 region has 14 residues. CDR1 and CDR2 (germline): MNHEY, SMNVEV (reference sequence). The sample comes from a study of T cell responses to AZD1222 COVID-19 vaccine. Study-wide results and limits: Dominant CD4 TCR responses targeted spike regions 160-218 and 743-854.

The method was immunoSEQ multiplex PCR; TCRdb's version includes in-frame clones alone and lacks a portion of them. The data hold around 160,000 clones, with around 90% observed a single time. The specimen comprised peripheral blood, sampled on day 0 of AZD1222 vaccination. The chain links TRBV27 to TRBJ2-3, with D unresolved. This TCR was sampled from an adult in good health. The CDR3 loop reads CASSPSAGTDTQYF. CDR3 DNA sequence: TGTGCCAGCAGTCCCTCGGCAGGAACAGATACGCAGTATTTT.